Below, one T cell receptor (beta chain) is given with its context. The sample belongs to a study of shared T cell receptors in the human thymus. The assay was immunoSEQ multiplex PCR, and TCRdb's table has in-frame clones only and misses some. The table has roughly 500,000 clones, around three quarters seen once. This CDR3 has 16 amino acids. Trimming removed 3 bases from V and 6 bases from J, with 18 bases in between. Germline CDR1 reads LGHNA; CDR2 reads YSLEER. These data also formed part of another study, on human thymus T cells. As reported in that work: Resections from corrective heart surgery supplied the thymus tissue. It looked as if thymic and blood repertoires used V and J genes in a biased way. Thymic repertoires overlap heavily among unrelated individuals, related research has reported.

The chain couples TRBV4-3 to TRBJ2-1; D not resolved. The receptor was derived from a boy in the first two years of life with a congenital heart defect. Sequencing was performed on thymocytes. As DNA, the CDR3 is TGCGCCAGCAGCCACAGAGGCGGCGACCCTCCCAATGAGCAGTTCTTC. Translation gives CASSHRGGDPPNEQFF.